This passage covers 22 T cell receptor beta chains from one sample sequenced in a study of cytomegalovirus exposure and HLA in healthy donors. The PCR contained 60 Vbeta and 13 Jbeta primers. Here immunoSEQ multiplex PCR was the method, and the copy in TCRdb shows in-frame clones only, minus some. This repertoire shows 150,000 to 250,000 clones, less than 80% found once; its top ten account for approximately 4.4%. Sequenced material: PBMCs. The receptor set was obtained from a woman aged 25 to 39 in good health and CMV-seropositive.

This chain links TRBV5-5 with TRBJ1-2; D remains ambiguous. The germline CDR1 and CDR2 sequences are SGHKS and YYEKEE (reference sequence). V lost 3 bases and J 4 bases, leaving 19 bases between the germline ends. The CDR3 contains 16 residues. For the CDR3, the DNA is TGTGCCAGCAGCTCGCCCCAACCGGGATCGGGCTATGGCTACACCTTC. It codes for CASSSPQPGSGYGYTF.

This clone was counted a single time. The genes are TRBV5-1 and TRBJ1-6, with 10 bases lining up with TRBD1. V lost 1 base, J lost 8 bases, and 3 bases stayed unmatched. The CDR3 spans 15 residues. Looked up from germline, CDR1 is SGHRS and CDR2 is YFSETQ. The CDR3 protein is CASSLIGQGDSPLHF. The CDR3 DNA reads as TGCGCCAGCAGCTTGATAGGACAGGGGGATTCACCCCTCCACTTT.

This chain connects TRBV2 to TRBJ1-4; 9 bases are a match to TRBD1. With V trimmed by 2 bases and J by 4 bases, 2 bases remained unmatched. Germline-derived CDR1 and CDR2 are SNHLY and FYNNEI. The CDR3 has 15 amino acids. CDR3 protein: CASSESGQGNEKLFF. CDR3 nucleotides: TGTGCCAGCAGTGAATCGGGACAGGGTAATGAAAAACTGTTTTTT.

The chain joins TRBV19 to TRBJ2-1; 8 bases agree with TRBD2. CDR1 and CDR2 from the germline V gene are LNHDA and SQIVND (reference sequence). V was clipped by 3 bases and J by 2 bases; unmatched bases: 9. The CDR3 length is 17 residues. The CDR3 region is CASSISVGSGTYNEQFF. Here the CDR3 DNA reads TGTGCCAGTAGTATCTCAGTTGGTAGCGGGACCTACAATGAGCAGTTCTTC.

V gene TRBV28 combines with J gene TRBJ1-1, with D perhaps matching TRBD1 (5 bases). V was cut by 2 bases and J by 2 bases, with 12 bases left in between. The CDR3 is made up of 15 amino acids. The germline V gene encodes CDR1 MDHEN and CDR2 SYDVKM. This chain's CDR3 is CASSLTAGPNTEAFF. CDR3 bases: TGTGCCAGCAGTTTAACGGCAGGGCCTAACACTGAAGCTTTCTTT. Full variable domain (outside the CDR3, taken from reference TRBV28 and TRBJ1-1): DVKVTQSSRYLVKRTGEKVFLECVQDMDHENMFWYRQDPGLGLRLIYFSYDVKMKEKGDIPEGYSVSREKKERFSLILESASTNQTSMYLCASSLTAGPNTEAFFGQGTRLTVV.

The CDR3 reads CASIGKGQGDTEAFF. The CDR3 bases are TGTGCCAGCATCGGGAAAGGACAGGGTGACACTGAAGCTTTCTTT. The chain has TRBV27 and TRBJ1-1; 8 bases fit TRBD1. The CDR3 length is 15 residues. The ends lost 7 bases at V and 3 bases at J; junction bases unmatched: 10. From germline, CDR1 is MNHEY and CDR2 SMNVEV (reference sequence).

The chain joins TRBV19 to TRBJ1-1, with D perhaps TRBD1 (6 bases). Germline V lookup: CDR1 LNHDA, CDR2 SQIVND (reference sequence). This CDR3 region has 12 residues. V dropped 5 bases and J dropped 8 bases, with 12 bases sitting between them. The CDR3: CASSWWGQEAFF. DNA of the CDR3: TGTGCCAGTAGTTGGTGGGGGCAGGAAGCTTTCTTT.

J is TRBJ2-7 and V is TRBV7-2, with D perhaps TRBD2 (6 bases). The V end lost 5 bases, the J end lost 2 bases, and 13 bases lay between the germline ends. The germline CDR1 and CDR2 sequences are SGHTA and FQGNSA. There are 14 residues in the CDR3. The CDR3 loop reads CASSPRGGAYEQYF. The CDR3 DNA sequence: TGTGCCAGCAGCCCGCGGGGAGGAGCCTACGAGCAGTACTTC.

The gene calls are TRBV9 and TRBJ1-2; 9 bases are shared with TRBD1. Germline CDR1 is SGDLS and CDR2 is YYNGEE. CDR3 size: 16 residues. The V gene end was trimmed by 4 bases and the J gene end by 2 bases; junction bases not matched to a gene: 9. CDR3 residues: CASSPTPGQGNYGYTF. As DNA, the CDR3 is TGTGCCAGCAGCCCGACTCCGGGACAGGGCAACTATGGCTACACCTTC.

This clone was recorded only once. CDR3 DNA sequence: TGCGCCAGCAGCCAAGATAACCCGAGCTCCTACAATGAGCAGTTCTTC. Its translation is CASSQDNPSSYNEQFF. The chain is built from TRBV4-3 and TRBJ2-1; the D is unclear. Trimming removed 0 bases at V and 0 bases at J, with 9 bases between. The germline CDR1 and CDR2 sequences are LGHNA and YSLEER. The CDR3 loop spans 16 amino acids.

The V and J genes are TRBV5-8 and TRBJ2-1, with 11 bases lining up with TRBD2. V was clipped by 1 base and J by 12 bases; unmatched bases: 12. Germline CDR1 is SGHTS and CDR2 is YDEGEE. The CDR3 has 16 residues. CDR3 coding DNA: TGTGCCAGCAGCTTGTCCGAAACTAGCGGGAGTGGACGGCAGTTCTTC. Its translation: CASSLSETSGSGRQFF.

For the CDR3, the DNA is TGCGCCAGCCTTAAGACTAGTTGCTCCTACAATGAGCAGTTCTTC. Translating it yields CASLKTSCSYNEQFF. The chain links TRBV10-1 to TRBJ2-1; D is perhaps TRBD2 (6 bases). CDR3 length: 15 residues. In germline, CDR1 is WNHNN, CDR2 SYGVQD (reference sequence). V shed 8 bases and J shed 0 bases, with 14 bases lying between them.

The rearrangement joins TRBV9 to TRBJ1-6; D is uncertain. V gave up 3 bases and J gave up 10 bases, with 17 bases separating them. Looked up from germline, CDR1 is SGDLS and CDR2 is YYNGEE. This CDR3 spans 15 amino acids. The CDR3 region is CASSAPGSGRSPLHF. DNA of the CDR3: TGTGCCAGCAGCGCCCCCGGGTCGGGAAGATCACCCCTCCACTTT.

The chain has TRBV9 and TRBJ1-6, with D possibly matching TRBD1 (5 bases). CDR3 size: 15 residues. V dropped 2 bases and J dropped 6 bases, with 12 bases sitting between them. Germline CDR1 and CDR2: SGDLS and YYNGEE. CDR3 loop: CASSVTGGINSPLHF. DNA of the CDR3: TGTGCCAGCAGCGTGACCGGGGGGATTAATTCACCCCTCCACTTT. The full variable domain, in which reference TRBV9 and TRBJ1-6 provide the parts outside the CDR3, is DSGVTQTPKHLITATGQRVTLRCSPRSGDLSVYWYQQSLDQGLQFLIQYYNGEERAKGNILERFSAQQFPDLHSELNLSSLELGDSALYFCASSVTGGINSPLHFGNGTRLTVT.

The table lists this clone with a count of one. This chain connects TRBV7-9 to TRBJ1-5, with D tentatively TRBD1 (6 bases). Trimming removed 6 bases from V and 0 bases from J, with 9 bases in between. The length of the CDR3 is 14 residues. Germline CDR1 and CDR2: SEHNR and FQNEAQ (reference sequence). The CDR3 bases are TGTGCCAGCAGTCAAGGGGGTAGCAATCAGCCCCAGCATTTT. Translation: CASSQGGSNQPQHF.

The V gene is TRBV5-4, the J gene TRBJ1-4; D gene ambiguous. Trimming cost V 4 bases and J 2 bases, with 18 bases left between them. Germline V gives CDR1 SGHNT, CDR2 YYREEE (reference sequence). CDR3 length: 17 amino acids. The CDR3 protein is CASSDTGGILTNEKLFF. The CDR3 bases are TGTGCCAGCAGCGATACGGGTGGCATCCTGACTAATGAAAAACTGTTTTTT.

The chain uses TRBV11-2 and TRBJ2-1, with 7 bases fitting TRBD2. CDR3 length equals 14 residues. V lost 4 bases and J lost 10; bases outside the gene matches: 10. From germline, CDR1 is SGHAT and CDR2 FQNNGV. The chain's CDR3 is CASSSGSGGWEQFF. DNA for the CDR3: TGTGCCAGCAGCTCAGGTTCGGGAGGTTGGGAGCAGTTCTTC.

The chain uses TRBV5-1 and TRBJ2-6, with no clear D. Germline assignment: CDR1 SGHRS and CDR2 YFSETQ. Trimming removed 7 bases at V and 0 bases at J, with 5 bases between. The CDR3 contains 13 residues. The CDR3 nucleotides are TGCGCCAGCTTTAGCTCTGGGGCCAACGTCCTGACTTTC. It specifies CASFSSGANVLTF. The full variable domain, rest sourced from reference TRBV5-1 and TRBJ2-6, is KAGVTQTPRYLIKTRGQQVTLSCSPISGHRSVSWYQQTPGQGLQFLFEYFSETQRNKGNFPGRFSGRQFSNSRSEMNVSTLELGDSALYLCASFSSGANVLTFGAGSRLTVL.

The chain combines TRBV6-5 with TRBJ1-2; a possible D gene is TRBD1 (5 bases). This CDR3 is 15 amino acids long. In germline, CDR1 is MNHEY, CDR2 SVGAGI. V gave up 0 bases and J gave up 4 bases, with 12 bases separating them. The CDR3 here is CASSYSGQGSYGYTF. The CDR3 DNA reads as TGTGCCAGCAGTTACTCGGGTCAGGGTTCCTATGGCTACACCTTC.

J is TRBJ2-2 and V is TRBV7-8, with 7 bases lining up with TRBD2. CDR1 is SGHVS and CDR2 is FQNEAQ in the germline V gene. The CDR3 runs 14 residues. V shed 9 bases, J shed 7 bases, and the junction held 11 bases outside the gene matches. CDR3 coding DNA: TGTGCCAGTCGGAGGGAGGGCCCAAACGGGGAGCTGTTTTTT. This gives the protein CASRREGPNGELFF.

The chain employs TRBV10-2 and TRBJ1-5; 7 positions match TRBD1. The CDR3 spans 14 residues. Germline trimming cut 8 bases from V and 2 bases from J; bases unmatched to any gene: 6. Germline loops: CDR1 WSHSY, CDR2 SAAADI. CDR3 sequence: CASSGGMGNQPQHF. The CDR3, as DNA: TGCGCCAGCTCAGGGGGTATGGGCAATCAGCCCCAGCATTTT.

This clone was recorded only once. This chain joins TRBV4-1 and TRBJ1-5, with 7 bases fitting TRBD1. There are 16 residues in the CDR3. Germline V gene data show CDR1 as MGHRA and CDR2 as YSYEKL. Trimming removed 0 bases from V and 6 bases from J; junction bases left unmatched: 8. The CDR3 DNA sequence: TGCGCCAGCAGCCAAGATAGCCAGGGGGGAGGTCAGCCCCAGCATTTT. This sequence encodes CASSQDSQGGGQPQHF.